Below, one TCR beta chain is given with its context. What this receptor recognizes is not known. Nothing much larger sits one base from this clone, and base qualities are not available. TCRbeta CDR3 regions were amplified from genomic DNA by means of the immunoSEQ Assay, a bias-controlled multiplex PCR. From the authors' description of their analysis: The number of nucleated cells in each sample was estimated from the amplification of reference gene primers within the assay. To quantify the absolute abundance of each unique TCRbeta CDR3 rearrangement, sequence reads were collapsed and filtered. For each sample, productive Simpson clonality was calculated by taking the square root of Simpson's diversity index across productive rearrangements. Held by TCRdb, this immuneACCESS table contains in-frame sequences only and omits some clones. Under half of the omission traces to an unresolved V gene where checked; the cause of the rest is unknown. That table furnishes V, J and clone size, whereas the DNA furnished D and trimming. This sample gives around 260,000 clones in total; around 88% of them show up just once. The ten biggest clones cover around 0.84% of the sample.

After removal of 2 bases from V and 4 bases from J, the junction retains 7 bases not matched to a gene. The germline V gene (reference sequence) supplies CDR1 LNHNV and CDR2 YYDKDF. The CDR3 measures 15 amino acids from cysteine to phenylalanine. Kept here is only the CDR3 DNA, which spans 45 bases and is read in frame from base 1. The sample originates from a study of blood T cell repertoires in COVID-19 (TCRdb year 2020). Looking at the study overall: Samples covering the acute and convalescent phases of COVID-19 were provided by collaborators in the United States, Italy and Spain. Deeply sampled blood TCRbeta repertoires from subjects exposed to, actively infected with, or recovered from COVID-19 were included in the dataset. The repertoires were released in a freely available public database meant as a resource for research on the immune response to SARS-CoV-2. The material from the prospective study consisted of cDNA or gDNA derived from T cells, B-cell-depleted T cells, or PBMCs. Samples came from the ongoing ImmuneRACE study (first 160 participants) plus 1,254 subjects from 6 global collaborators. The sample metadata nearly always contained a de-identified subject ID, COVID-19 status, age in years and sex. HLA class I and class II types, where available, came from metadata supplied by the sample provider rather than from assay-based typing.

Whole blood was collected in K2EDTA tubes by collaborating institutions according to the institutions' own protocols. For TCRbeta analysis, collaborators shipped samples in one of three forms: frozen whole blood, isolated PBMCs, or DNA extracted from either of those sample types. Summary of the overall study and its limitations: Clinical and demographic metadata were provided uncurated, with the amount varying by source and participant.

The TCR comes from a man aged 30-40 years with acute or convalescent COVID-19. What was sequenced was peripheral blood. This sequence uses TRBV15 and TRBJ2-7, and TRBD1 aligns with 8 junction nucleotides. The CDR3 sequence is CATSRQGALQYEQYF. The DNA is as follows: TGTGCCACCAGCAGACAGGGGGCGTTACAGTACGAGCAGTACTTC.